This T cell receptor beta chain is from a study of shared clonotypes between healthy human individuals. Background on the study: With ages of 18 to 49, the donors were two women and a few men.

TCRdb's table, derived via immunoSEQ multiplex PCR, lists solely in-frame clones and lacks some. This sample has about half a million clones, with more than 70% found just once. Germline V gene data show CDR1 as MNHEY and CDR2 as SVGAGI. V trimming: 7 bases; J trimming: 4 bases; junction bases outside the gene matches: 10. The length of the CDR3 is 15 residues. J is TRBJ1-5 and V is TRBV6-5, with 7 bases fitting TRBD1. The specimen sequenced was PBMCs. The receptor was isolated from a woman in her 40s in good health. Some clones in this sample may be carry-over from other donors' samples. The CDR3 loop reads CASKRDRFLNQPQHF. In DNA form, the CDR3 reads TGTGCCAGCAAGCGGGACAGATTTTTAAATCAGCCCCAGCATTTT.